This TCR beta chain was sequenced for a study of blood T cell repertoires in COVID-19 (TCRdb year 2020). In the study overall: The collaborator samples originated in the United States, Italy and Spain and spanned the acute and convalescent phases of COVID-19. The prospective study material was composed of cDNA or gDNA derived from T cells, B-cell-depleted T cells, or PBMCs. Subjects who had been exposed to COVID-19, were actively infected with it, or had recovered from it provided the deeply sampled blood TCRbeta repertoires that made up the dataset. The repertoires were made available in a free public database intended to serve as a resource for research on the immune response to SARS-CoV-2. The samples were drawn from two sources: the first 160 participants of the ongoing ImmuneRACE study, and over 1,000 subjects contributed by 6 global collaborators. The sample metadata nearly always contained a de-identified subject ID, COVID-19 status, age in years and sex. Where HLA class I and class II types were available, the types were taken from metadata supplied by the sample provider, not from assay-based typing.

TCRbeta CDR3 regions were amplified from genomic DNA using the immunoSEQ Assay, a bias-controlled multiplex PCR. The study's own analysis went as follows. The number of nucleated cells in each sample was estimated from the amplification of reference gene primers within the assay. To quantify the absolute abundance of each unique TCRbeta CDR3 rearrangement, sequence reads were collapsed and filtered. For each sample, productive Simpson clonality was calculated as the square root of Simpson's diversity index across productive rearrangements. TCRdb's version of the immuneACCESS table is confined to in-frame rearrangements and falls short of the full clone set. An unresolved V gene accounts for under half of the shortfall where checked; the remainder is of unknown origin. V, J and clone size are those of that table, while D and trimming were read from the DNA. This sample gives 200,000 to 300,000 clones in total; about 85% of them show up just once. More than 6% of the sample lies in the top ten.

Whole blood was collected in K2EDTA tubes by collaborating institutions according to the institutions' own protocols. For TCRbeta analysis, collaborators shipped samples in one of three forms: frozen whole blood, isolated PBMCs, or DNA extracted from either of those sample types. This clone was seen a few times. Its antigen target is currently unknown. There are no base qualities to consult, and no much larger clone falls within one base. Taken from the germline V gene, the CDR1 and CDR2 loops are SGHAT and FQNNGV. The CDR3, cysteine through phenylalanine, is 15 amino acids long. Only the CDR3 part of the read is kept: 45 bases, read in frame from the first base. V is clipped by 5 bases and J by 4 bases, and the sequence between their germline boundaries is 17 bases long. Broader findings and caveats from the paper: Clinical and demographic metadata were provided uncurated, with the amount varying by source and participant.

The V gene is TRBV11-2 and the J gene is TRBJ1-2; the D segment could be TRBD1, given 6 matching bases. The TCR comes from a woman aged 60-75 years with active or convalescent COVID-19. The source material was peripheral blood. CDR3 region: CASSRGNREGYGYTF. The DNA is TGTGCCAGCAGCCGCGGGAACAGGGAGGGCTATGGCTACACCTTC.